This T cell receptor beta chain derives from a study of blood T cells in healthy people across ages. Study results and caveats: Estimated diversity that came from one million T cells was considered an underestimate.

V shed 4 bases and J shed 1 base, with 11 bases lying between them. Germline loops: CDR1 SGHTA, CDR2 FQGNSA. The CDR3 is made up of 15 amino acids. Worth noting for this clonotype: Its cognate antigen is unknown.

Next came a second PCR, run for about 7 to 12 cycles, which used a sample-barcoded 5' primer along with a J-beta primer mix. TCRdb processed the 5' RACE reads anew with MiXCR; each CDR3 protein has one entry. Here the sample spans 650,000 to 800,000 distinct CDR3 sequences, about 51% being singletons. This rearrangement joins TRBV7-2 to TRBJ1-5; no definite D call. Sequenced input: blood. The clonotype was recovered from a woman aged 80 or over in good health. The CDR3 sequence: CASSSFSGSNQPQHF. The CDR3 DNA sequence: TGTGCCAGCAGCTCCTTTAGTGGGAGCAATCAGCCCCAGCATTTT.